This is a list of T cell receptor beta chains from one sample in a study. Each CDR3 protein is one row after TCRdb ran MiXCR on the 5' RACE reads. The profile shows about 53,000 distinct CDR3 sequences, approximately 24% of them singletons. The sequenced sample was tumor-infiltrating naive CD4+ T cells sorted from the breast tumor. The receptors stem from a female donor with breast cancer. Each CDR3 is given with its conserved first and last residue. The order of the fields is J gene, D gene, CDR3 length, V gene, clone size, CDR3 DNA, CDR3 protein. D genes are given only for firm matches. Not every row has a clone size; where given, it reads once, few, many or a size class.

TRBJ2-1	TRBD2	16	TRBV7-2	many	TGTGCCAGCAGCTTAGGTTGGCTAGCGGGCAACAATGAGCAGTTCTTC	CASSLGWLAGNNEQFF
TRBJ1-1	-	14	TRBV19	-	TGTGCCAGTAGAACTGGGCAGGGGCACACTGAAGCTTTCTTT	CASRTGQGHTEAFF
TRBJ2-1	-	14	TRBV6-1	-	TGTGCCAGCAGTGAAGCGGGCAGGGGCAATGAGCAGTTCTTC	CASSEAGRGNEQFF
TRBJ2-1	-	12	TRBV7-9	many	TGTGCCAGCAGCTCCCTAACGAATGAGCAGTTCTTC	CASSSLTNEQFF
TRBJ1-1	-	12	TRBV20-1	-	TGCAGTGCTACCAGGGTAGAAGATGAAGCTTTCTTT	CSATRVEDEAFF
TRBJ2-7	TRBD1	15	TRBV5-1	-	TGCGCCAGCAGCTTGGAGGGACAGGACCCCTACGAGCAGTACTTC	CASSLEGQDPYEQYF
TRBJ2-1	-	11	TRBV25-1	-	TGTGCCAGCAGCTGGGGGACTGAGCAGTTCTTC	CASSWGTEQFF
TRBJ2-5	-	13	TRBV7-3	few	TGTGCCAGCAGCCCCCAGGATAAAGTGACCCAGTACTTC	CASSPQDKVTQYF
TRBJ2-7	-	12	TRBV7-9	-	TGTGCCAGCAGCCAAGGAGAGGGAGGGCAGTACTTC	CASSQGEGGQYF
TRBJ1-2	-	14	TRBV5-1	few	TGCGCCAGCAGCTTGGATGAAGGGCTAATTGGCTACACCTTC	CASSLDEGLIGYTF
TRBJ2-7	TRBD1	15	TRBV5-1	-	TGCGCCAGCAGCTTGGGAGACAGGGCTGATTACGAGCAGTACTTC	CASSLGDRADYEQYF
TRBJ2-3	TRBD2	15	TRBV20-1	few	TGCAGTGCTAGAGATCCTAGCGGGAGGACACATACGCAGTATTTT	CSARDPSGRTHTQYF
TRBJ2-6	-	11	TRBV5-1	many	TGCGCCAGCAGCGACGGACTTACCAGTACTTTC	CASSDGLTSTF
TRBJ2-7	-	15	TRBV5-1	many	TGCGCCAGCAGCTCCCGGGACGGGCGAGGCAACGAGCAGTACTTC	CASSSRDGRGNEQYF
TRBJ1-4	-	13	TRBV2	-	TGTGCCAGCAGTGCCCAGGATATCGGGAAACTGTTTTTT	CASSAQDIGKLFF
TRBJ2-1	-	13	TRBV29-1	many	TGCAGCGTTGACCACAGGGCGTCCAATGAGCAGTTCTTC	CSVDHRASNEQFF